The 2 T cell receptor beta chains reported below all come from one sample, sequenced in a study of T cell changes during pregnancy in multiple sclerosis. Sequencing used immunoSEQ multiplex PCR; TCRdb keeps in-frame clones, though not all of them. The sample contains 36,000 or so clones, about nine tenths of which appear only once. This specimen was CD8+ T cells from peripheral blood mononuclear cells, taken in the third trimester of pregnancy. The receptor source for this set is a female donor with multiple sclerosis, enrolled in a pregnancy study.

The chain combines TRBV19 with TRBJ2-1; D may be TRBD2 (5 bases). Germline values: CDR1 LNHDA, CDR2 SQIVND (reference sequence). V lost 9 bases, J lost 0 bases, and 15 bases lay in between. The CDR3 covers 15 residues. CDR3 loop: CASRRTYSSYNEQFF. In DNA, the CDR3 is TGTGCCAGCCGACGGACTTACAGCTCCTACAATGAGCAGTTCTTC.

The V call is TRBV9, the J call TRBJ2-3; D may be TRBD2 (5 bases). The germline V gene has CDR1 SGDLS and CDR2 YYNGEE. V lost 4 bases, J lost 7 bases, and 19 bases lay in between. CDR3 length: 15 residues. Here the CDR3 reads CASSPNAADPNTQYF. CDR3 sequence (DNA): TGTGCCAGCAGCCCTAATGCAGCGGATCCCAATACGCAGTATTTT.